A single sample is the source of the 10 T cell receptor beta chains below, sequenced in a study of blood T cell repertoires in COVID-19. Clones were sequenced by immunoSEQ multiplex PCR, and TCRdb holds only the in-frame ones, with some missing. The table records about 140,000 clones, roughly 89% of them present only once. Sequences were obtained from PBMCs or T cells enriched from blood (not recorded which). These TCRs come from a man in his fifties who had recovered from COVID-19.

In the case of this clone: Additional DNA sequences in this sample encode the identical CDR3. The rearrangement joins TRBV5-6 to TRBJ1-6; 10 bases are a match to TRBD1. The V segment lost 3 bases and the J segment 7 bases; nucleotides outside the gene matches: 4. The CDR3 runs to 15 residues. Per germline, CDR1 SGHDT and CDR2 YYEEEE. The CDR3 reads CASSSPGQGNSPLHF. CDR3 coding DNA: TGTGCCAGCAGCTCCCCGGGACAGGGGAATTCACCCCTCCACTTT.

The chain uses TRBV19 and TRBJ2-7, with D hard to call. Germline V gene sequence: CDR1 LNHDA, CDR2 SQIVND (reference sequence). V lost 3 bases, J lost 2 bases, and 14 bases lay in between. The CDR3 covers 15 residues. CDR3 protein: CASSMKITATYEQYV. The DNA of the CDR3 is TGTGCCAGTAGTATGAAAATTACAGCTACCTACGAGCAGTACGTC.

The chain joins TRBV7-8 to TRBJ1-5; a possible D gene is TRBD1 (6 bases). The CDR3 spans 16 residues. Trimming left V 5 bases short and J 1 base short, with 15 bases between. In germline, CDR1 is SGHVS, CDR2 FQNEAQ. CDR3 DNA sequence: TGTGCCAGCAGCCCCCGGGACACCCTGAGCAATCAGCCCCAGCATTTT. Translating gives CASSPRDTLSNQPQHF.

V usage is TRBV15 and J usage is TRBJ2-3, with TRBD1 identical over 8 bases. After removal of 8 bases from V and 4 bases from J, the junction contained 11 bases not matched to a gene. Germline V gives CDR1 LNHNV, CDR2 YYDKDF (reference sequence). The CDR3 loop spans 15 amino acids. CDR3 loop: CATAPSTGAADTQYF. The CDR3 DNA is TGTGCCACCGCCCCATCGACAGGGGCCGCAGATACGCAGTATTTT.

The CDR3 region has the DNA TGCGCCAGCAGCCAAGTCAGTTCACCCCTCCACTTT. Encoded protein: CASSQVSSPLHF. V gene TRBV4-1 combines with J gene TRBJ1-6, with no clear D. The V end was cut by 1 base, the J end by 9 bases, with 4 bases between. The CDR3 has 12 amino acids. Germline-derived CDR1 and CDR2 are MGHRA and YSYEKL.

This clone appeared a single time. The rearrangement joins TRBV30 to TRBJ2-5; 7 bases fit TRBD2. CDR3 size: 13 residues. Germline V gene data show CDR1 as GTSNPN and CDR2 as SVGIG (reference sequence). Losses at the gene ends were 5 bases for V and 2 bases for J; bases not matched to a gene: 5. The CDR3 loop is CAWHGRRQETQYF. The DNA of the CDR3 is TGTGCCTGGCACGGGAGGAGACAAGAGACCCAGTACTTC.

The gene calls are TRBV5-1 and TRBJ1-1, with D hard to call. This CDR3 is built from 13 residues. Per germline, CDR1 SGHRS and CDR2 YFSETQ. V was cut by 5 bases and J by 2 bases, with 10 bases left in between. The CDR3 sequence: CASRKDSNTEAFF. DNA for the CDR3: TGCGCCAGCAGGAAGGACTCCAACACTGAAGCTTTCTTT.

This chain uses TRBV5-1 with TRBJ2-1; 8 nucleotides match TRBD2. The CDR3 sequence is 15 residues long. Germline V gives CDR1 SGHRS, CDR2 YFSETQ. V gave up 0 bases and J gave up 7 bases; unmatched junction bases: 6. CDR3 sequence: CASSLVVAGNNEQFF. In DNA, the CDR3 is TGCGCCAGCAGCTTGGTTGTAGCGGGGAATAATGAGCAGTTCTTC.

J is TRBJ2-2 and V is TRBV7-9; 11 bases line up with TRBD1. Unmatched junction bases numbered 6, after V lost 5 bases and J lost 4 bases. The germline V gene has CDR1 SEHNR and CDR2 FQNEAQ (reference sequence). CDR3 length equals 16 residues. DNA of the CDR3: TGTGCCAGCAGCAGCCGGACAGGGGGCATCACCGGGGAGCTGTTTTTT. Translating gives CASSSRTGGITGELFF.

The chain recombines TRBV7-2 with TRBJ2-7; maybe TRBD1 (5 bases). Between the trimmed V and J ends, which lost 0 bases and 7 bases, there was a span of 10 bases. The CDR3 has 13 amino acids. The germline V gene encodes CDR1 SGHTA and CDR2 FQGNSA. The CDR3 loop reads CASSLAGPREQYF. The CDR3 coding sequence is TGTGCCAGCAGCTTAGCGGGGCCGAGGGAGCAGTACTTC.